This T cell receptor beta chain was recovered during a study of identical twins listed by TCRdb under 2016. Context from the whole study: The study deep-sequenced TCR alpha and beta repertoires from monozygotic twins, unrelated adults of various ages and cord blood to test whether fetal clonotypes persist. To rule out contamination, replicate twin experiments were performed at different times with different library preparation protocols.

Only healthy Caucasian donors were included. The twin cohort comprised three pairs of female monozygotic twins, all aged about 18 to 29 years. Peripheral blood mononuclear cells were used as the source from which RNA for TCR libraries was isolated. The method was 5' RACE. Sequencing took place on an Illumina HiSeq 2000. A universal primer binding site was added through template switching, and the final cDNA carried a unique molecular identifier so that TCR cDNA molecules could be counted accurately. First-strand cDNA for TCR alpha and beta chains was synthesized from specific primers in the conserved constant-segment region. To control for contamination, each cDNA library was double barcoded with a SMART-Mk sample barcode plus Illumina barcodes. TruSeq adapter sequences along with Illumina sample barcodes were introduced in two successive PCR steps. Sequencing of the TCR alpha and beta cDNA libraries was done on the Illumina HiSeq platform using custom primers. Per the source publication's procedure: Unique molecular identifiers were extracted from raw reads with MiGEC, and CDR3 positions were determined with MiXCR. For each individual, recombination models were inferred using an EM algorithm with the repgenHMM and IGoR tools. The tcR package in R was used for shared clonotype analysis, with sharing normalized by the product of cloneset sizes. Out-of-frame nonproductive sequences were analyzed to study raw recombination free of thymic and clonal selection effects. TCRdb applied fastp at Q25 and MiXCR to the public reads, then kept only in-frame beta chains. Under each unique CDR3 protein, matching rows form one entry showing the most common genes and DNA. It is TCRdb's table, rather than the study itself, that gives the V and J calls and clone size. This sample comprises hundreds of thousands of distinct CDR3 sequences, approximately 13% of them detected only once. Of the sample, about 1.5% falls within the top ten clones.

Points the paper makes about the study in general: Invariant T cells such as MAIT and iNKT could partly confound zero-insertion analyses, though diverse VJ usage argued against this for most clonotypes. A weaker excess of twin sharing was found in beta out-of-frame sequences because the signal-to-noise ratio was lowered by fewer shared sequences. Out-of-frame TCR alpha sequences shared between twins showed an excess of low generation-probability sequences compared with coincidental sharing between unrelated individuals. Abundant cord blood beta clonotypes carried fewer insertions; young adult naive repertoires showed a weaker similar trend, while memory repertoires showed none. Because the same donors could not be followed over many years, the conclusions depended on cross-sectional statistical analysis. Recombination models systematically underestimated out-of-frame TCR alpha sharing in monozygotic twins but agreed with sharing between unrelated individuals.

Spanning cysteine to phenylalanine, the CDR3 consists of 15 amino acids. The retained sequence is limited to the CDR3, 45 bases, with the frame set at the first base. CDR1 and CDR2 were assigned from the germline V gene (reference sequence) as LGHDT and YNNKEL. V and J lose 0 bases and 5 bases, and a span of 11 bases separates them. Regarding this clonotype: Its specific antigen is unknown. Per-base quality was not reported, and no clone a single base away is much larger than it.

These sequences were also reported in another study, on yellow fever vaccine responses in identical twins. As described in the second report: The authors reported that the T cell response to vaccination in identical twins appeared partly convergent and partly personalized. The study precisely tracked vaccine-responding T cell clones in identical twins.

This chain joins TRBV3-1 to TRBJ2-1; tentative D gene TRBD2, with 5 bases matching. The TCR comes from a woman aged 18-29 years in good health. Specimen: PBMCs. The DNA sequence is as follows: TGTGCCAGCAGCCAAGATCTGGCTAGCCACAATGAGCAGTTCTTC. It translates to CASSQDLASHNEQFF.